The next 23 T cell receptor beta chains were all read from a single sample in a study of cytomegalovirus exposure and HLA in healthy donors. Profiled with immunoSEQ multiplex PCR; TCRdb holds only in-frame clones, not every one. Counted here are some 130,000 clones, around 89% occurring once; the ten biggest clones make up roughly 6.3%. Sequenced: PBMCs. These receptor sequences come from a young woman in good health and CMV-seropositive.

The genes are TRBV5-1 and TRBJ2-2; maybe TRBD1 (5 bases). The CDR3 is made up of 15 amino acids. The ends were cut back, 0 bases at V and 1 base at J, with 7 bases in the middle. Germline CDR1 is SGHRS and CDR2 is YFSETQ. Written as DNA, the CDR3 is TGCGCCAGCAGCTTGGGACAGATGAACACCGGGGAGCTGTTTTTT. Translated: CASSLGQMNTGELFF.

The chain couples TRBV6-5 to TRBJ1-4; no clear D gene. The CDR3 spans 16 residues. Germline CDR1 reads MNHEY; CDR2 reads SVGAGI. Trimming cost V 3 bases and J 0 bases, with 11 bases left between them. CDR3 sequence reads: CASSYSSGATNEKLFF. CDR3 coding DNA: TGTGCCAGCAGTTATTCCTCCGGGGCAACTAATGAAAAACTGTTTTTT.

The chain has TRBV5-1 and TRBJ2-3, with D possibly being TRBD1 (6 bases). The CDR3 covers 13 residues. V was clipped by 3 bases and J by 2 bases, with 7 bases between them. Germline values: CDR1 SGHRS, CDR2 YFSETQ. For the CDR3, the DNA is TGCGCCAGCAGCTGGACAGACACAGATACGCAGTATTTT. Residues: CASSWTDTDTQYF. Looking up the rest from reference TRBV5-1 and TRBJ2-3 gives the full variable domain: KAGVTQTPRYLIKTRGQQVTLSCSPISGHRSVSWYQQTPGQGLQFLFEYFSETQRNKGNFPGRFSGRQFSNSRSEMNVSTLELGDSALYLCASSWTDTDTQYFGPGTRLTVL.

V gene TRBV5-3 combines with J gene TRBJ1-5; D gene unclear. TRBV5-3 is noted as an ORF with a role that remains uncertain. V was pared by 2 bases and J by 4 bases, with 16 bases between. The CDR3 length is 16 residues. Here the CDR3 reads CARSFAGLDHNQPQHF. The CDR3 DNA sequence: TGTGCCAGAAGCTTTGCGGGGTTAGACCATAATCAGCCCCAGCATTTT.

This clone came up once. The V call is TRBV27, the J call TRBJ1-5; no reliable D call. This CDR3 is 13 amino acids long. Trimming stripped 5 bases from V and 4 bases from J, with 9 bases between. Germline-derived CDR1 and CDR2 are MNHEY and SMNVEV (reference sequence). Written as DNA, the CDR3 is TGTGCCAGCAGTAGGAGTTGGAATCAGCCCCAGCATTTT. It translates to CASSRSWNQPQHF.

V and J are TRBV7-3 and TRBJ2-3, with TRBD2 matching 9 bases. The CDR3 has 15 amino acids. V trimming: 1 base; J trimming: 3 bases; junction bases outside the gene matches: 2. Per the germline V gene, CDR1 is SGHTA and CDR2 is FQGTGA. The CDR3: CASSLRLAETDTQYF. CDR3 DNA sequence: TGTGCCAGCAGCTTAAGACTAGCGGAAACAGATACGCAGTATTTT.

This chain joins TRBV7-2 and TRBJ2-2; TRBD2 agrees at 9 bases. Germline loops: CDR1 SGHTA, CDR2 FQGNSA. The CDR3 is 19 residues long. Germline trimming cut 1 base from V and 3 bases from J; bases unmatched to any gene: 12. The CDR3 nucleotides are TGTGCCAGCAGCTTAGGCCGCGTTGGGGCGGGGGGGCACACCGGGGAGCTGTTTTTT. This codes for CASSLGRVGAGGHTGELFF.

The rearrangement joins TRBV29-1 to TRBJ1-2; perhaps TRBD1 as D (6 bases). This CDR3 region has 15 residues. CDR1 is SQVTM and CDR2 is ANQGSEA in the germline V gene. The V end was cut by 0 bases, the J end by 3 bases, with 14 bases between. DNA of the CDR3: TGCAGCGTTGAAGATCGCGCGGGGGGCGACTATGGCTACACCTTC. Residues: CSVEDRAGGDYGYTF.

This sequence joins TRBV7-9 and TRBJ1-1; 8 nucleotides match TRBD1. This CDR3 comprises 14 residues. Germline V lookup: CDR1 SEHNR, CDR2 FQNEAQ (reference sequence). This chain's CDR3 is CSTGGGRLNTEAFF. In DNA form, the CDR3 reads TGTTCAACAGGGGGGGGCAGACTTAACACTGAAGCTTTCTTT. Full variable domain (rest looked up from reference TRBV7-9 and TRBJ1-1): DTGVSQNPRHKITKRGQNVTFRCDPISEHNRLYWYRQTLGQGPEFLTYFQNEAQLEKSRLLSDRFSAERPKGSFSTLEIQRTEQGDSAMYLCSTGGGRLNTEAFFGQGTRLTVV.

The V gene is TRBV7-3, the J gene TRBJ2-2; a possible D gene is TRBD1 (6 bases). The CDR3 spans 15 residues. CDR1 and CDR2 (germline): SGHTA, FQGTGA. V was pared by 5 bases and J by 6 bases, with 16 bases between. CDR3 sequence: CASSQNTGFSGELFF. CDR3 DNA sequence: TGTGCCAGCAGCCAAAATACAGGGTTTTCCGGGGAGCTGTTTTTT.

The V gene is TRBV9, the J gene TRBJ2-7; D uncertain. Germline V gene data show CDR1 as SGDLS and CDR2 as YYNGEE. Trimming pared 0 bases from V and 6 bases from J, leaving 13 bases between. This CDR3 region has 14 residues. CDR3: CASSVEAGFGEQYF. CDR3 bases: TGTGCCAGCAGCGTAGAGGCAGGATTTGGCGAGCAGTACTTC.

The table lists this clone with a few counts. The V call is TRBV5-1, the J call TRBJ2-1; D is undetermined. Trimming cost V 3 bases and J 7 bases, with 8 bases left between them. The CDR3 totals 12 residues. Germline V gene lookup returns CDR1 SGHRS and CDR2 YFSETQ. The CDR3 DNA follows: TGCGCCAGCAGCTACTACGGGAATGAGCAGTTCTTC. Translation gives CASSYYGNEQFF.

The chain uses TRBV30 and TRBJ1-2; 8 bases are shared with TRBD1. Per germline, CDR1 GTSNPN and CDR2 SVGIG (reference sequence). CDR3 size: 13 residues. V lost 8 bases, J lost 4 bases, and 9 bases stayed unmatched. The CDR3 sequence is CARRQGNSYGYTF. DNA of the CDR3: TGTGCCCGACGACAGGGGAACAGCTATGGCTACACCTTC.

The V call is TRBV5-1, the J call TRBJ2-6; the match to TRBD1 covers 11 bases. This CDR3 is 18 amino acids long. Per germline, CDR1 SGHRS and CDR2 YFSETQ. V dropped 4 bases and J dropped 0; count of bases not matched to a gene: 6. CDR3 in amino acids: CASSPRDRGFSGANVLTF. CDR3 DNA sequence: TGCGCCAGCAGCCCCCGGGACAGGGGGTTCTCTGGGGCCAACGTCCTGACTTTC.

This chain links TRBV2 with TRBJ2-4, with TRBD1 matching 12 bases. Germline loops: CDR1 SNHLY, CDR2 FYNNEI. V dropped 6 bases and J dropped 7; count of bases not matched to a gene: 4. The CDR3 spans 14 residues. CDR3 sequence: CASSRDRGPNIQYF. As DNA, the CDR3 is TGTGCCAGCAGCAGGGACAGGGGGCCGAACATTCAGTACTTC.

The V and J genes are TRBV10-1 and TRBJ1-2, with D maybe TRBD1 (5 bases). Germline V gene sequence: CDR1 WNHNN, CDR2 SYGVQD (reference sequence). V was trimmed by 4 bases and J by 3 bases, leaving 9 bases between them. This CDR3 is built from 13 residues. Written as DNA, the CDR3 is TGCGCCAGCAGTGTAGGCAGGGACTATGGCTACACCTTC. Its protein product is CASSVGRDYGYTF.

As DNA, the CDR3 is TGTGCCAGTAGTACGTACAGGGCAACTAATGAAAAACTGTTTTTT. It encodes CASSTYRATNEKLFF. This chain uses TRBV19 with TRBJ1-4; D possibly corresponds to TRBD1 (6 bases). The CDR3 contains 15 residues. With 4 bases removed from V and 0 bases from J, the gap between germline ends came to 9 bases. Germline-derived CDR1 and CDR2 are LNHDA and SQIVND (reference sequence). Supplemented by reference TRBV19 and TRBJ1-4, the full variable domain reads DGGITQSPKYLFRKEGQNVTLSCEQNLNHDAMYWYRQDPGQGLRLIYYSQIVNDFQKGDIAEGYSVSREKKESFPLTVTSAQKNPTAFYLCASSTYRATNEKLFFGSGTQLSVL.

This rearrangement joins TRBV7-8 to TRBJ2-3; maybe TRBD2 (6 bases). The germline V gene encodes CDR1 SGHVS and CDR2 FQNEAQ. V gave up 1 base and J gave up 2 bases, with 10 bases separating them. The CDR3 covers 15 residues. The CDR3 DNA is TGTGCCAGCAGCTTAGGGGGACTCAACACAGATACGCAGTATTTT. Residues: CASSLGGLNTDTQYF. Supplemented by reference TRBV7-8 and TRBJ2-3, the full variable domain reads GAGVSQSPRYKVAKRGQDVALRCDPISGHVSLFWYQQALGQGPEFLTYFQNEAQLDKSGLPSDRFFAERPEGSVSTLKIQRTQQEDSAVYLCASSLGGLNTDTQYFGPGTRLTVL.

The chain recombines TRBV5-1 with TRBJ2-7; TRBD1 agrees at 9 bases. This CDR3 has 14 residues. V trimming: 4 bases; J trimming: 2 bases; junction bases outside the gene matches: 4. CDR1 SGHRS and CDR2 YFSETQ come from the germline V gene. CDR3 coding DNA: TGCGCCAGCAGCCCCCGACAGGGGGCCTACGAGCAGTACTTC. It yields the protein CASSPRQGAYEQYF.

This sequence joins TRBV7-2 and TRBJ2-3; 8 positions match TRBD2. The V and J ends lost 1 base and 6 bases, in that order; junction bases with no gene match: 6. Germline values: CDR1 SGHTA, CDR2 FQGNSA. This CDR3 has 15 amino acids. CDR3 region: CASSLVPGTSDTQYF. The DNA of the CDR3 is TGTGCCAGCAGCTTAGTGCCCGGGACTAGTGATACGCAGTATTTT.

The chain recombines TRBV4-2 with TRBJ2-3, with 10 bases lining up with TRBD2. The CDR3 consists of 17 residues. J lost 5 bases, V lost 0 bases, and 8 bases had no gene match. Germline V gene data show CDR1 as LGHNA and CDR2 as YNFKEQ. The CDR3 protein is CASSQEGHLAGGDTQYF. The CDR3 coding sequence is TGTGCCAGCAGCCAAGAGGGACATTTAGCGGGAGGAGATACGCAGTATTTT.

This clone was found a few times. The chain is built from TRBV7-3 and TRBJ2-2, with 13 bases identical to TRBD2. The junction had 1 base not matched to a gene; V was cut back by 3 bases and J by 3 bases. The CDR3 extends over 16 amino acids. Germline V gene lookup returns CDR1 SGHTA and CDR2 FQGTGA. The CDR3 DNA sequence: TGTGCCAGCAGCTTGACTAGCGGGGGGTACACCGGGGAGCTGTTTTTT. This sequence encodes CASSLTSGGYTGELFF.

V usage is TRBV4-2 and J usage is TRBJ2-5; weak D call: TRBD2 (6 bases). The CDR3 length is 13 residues. Germline V CDR1 and CDR2: LGHNA, YNFKEQ. V was shortened by 8 bases and J by 2 bases, with 12 bases between the two germline ends. CDR3: CASAGGLQETQYF. The DNA for the CDR3 is TGTGCCAGCGCCGGAGGGCTACAAGAGACCCAGTACTTC.